Below, one T cell receptor (beta chain) is given with its context. Its antigen remains unknown. The record originates from a study of OX40 agonist ivuxolimab in advanced cancers. Study information: Among those enrolled, mean age was around 55 years (range about 23 to 90) and approximately 80% were male. Findings and caveats of the study: Within 6 weeks, CD4+ and CD8+ blood T cells expanded clonally at 0.1 to 3.0 mg/kg.

The assay was immunoSEQ multiplex PCR, and TCRdb's table has in-frame clones only and misses some. The sample includes tens of thousands of clones, 73% of them seen just once. With V trimmed by 5 bases and J by 8 bases, 6 bases remained unmatched. The germline CDR1 and CDR2 sequences are MNHEY and SMNVEV (reference sequence). The CDR3 is made up of 13 amino acids. V usage is TRBV27 and J usage is TRBJ2-1; TRBD1 aligns across 7 bases. This TCR came from an adult with an advanced solid tumor such as melanoma, head and neck, liver or kidney cancer. The specimen was CD4+ or CD8+ T cells sorted from blood, collected in a trial of the OX40 agonist ivuxolimab. The CDR3 spells CASSRQGSDEQFF. CDR3 nucleotide sequence: TGTGCCAGCAGTCGACAGGGTAGCGATGAGCAGTTCTTC.